This T cell receptor beta chain was observed in a study of cytomegalovirus exposure and HLA in healthy donors. Study in general: Among the 300 to 450 genotyped donors, around 85% were placed in the Caucasian-associated ancestry cluster. Study-wide points: A later analysis found that most CMV-associated TCR beta chains appeared HLA-restricted.

Concerning this clone itself: Its cognate antigen is unknown.

PCR employed 60 Vbeta and 13 Jbeta primers. Profiling relied on immunoSEQ multiplex PCR, and the TCRdb table lists in-frame clones only, not all of them. This sample has 70,000 to 90,000 clones, with 65% to 90% found just once. V was pared by 5 bases and J by 3 bases, with 8 bases of the junction left unmatched. Germline lookup yields CDR1 LNHDA and CDR2 SQIVND (reference sequence). The CDR3 covers 15 residues. The chain is built from TRBV19 and TRBJ2-5; TRBD2 matches 8 bases. This clonotype was sampled from a man in his 70s in good health and CMV-seropositive. The sample was PBMCs. CDR3 amino acids: CASSLSGGEKETQYF. Written as DNA, the CDR3 is TGTGCCAGTAGTCTGAGCGGGGGAGAAAAAGAGACCCAGTACTTC.